This T cell receptor beta chain originates from a study of blood T cell repertoires in COVID-19. Germline V lookup: CDR1 SGHKS, CDR2 YYEKEE (reference sequence). CDR3 length: 16 residues. V trimming: 4 bases; J trimming: 4 bases; junction bases outside the gene matches: 11. TCRdb's copy holds only in-frame clones and misses some; the assay was immunoSEQ multiplex PCR. Of 300,000 to 350,000 clones in the sample, roughly 87% are singletons; the top ten hold under 1.3%. The sample comprised PBMCs or T cells enriched from blood (not recorded which). The genes are TRBV5-5 and TRBJ2-5; 9 bases agree with TRBD1. This receptor was identified in a woman in her twenties or thirties who had recovered from COVID-19. This CDR3 is CASSLGQGNIVETQYF. The CDR3 DNA is TGTGCCAGCAGCCTGGGACAGGGAAATATTGTAGAGACCCAGTACTTC.